The T cell receptor (beta chain) described here comes from a study of blood T cell repertoires in COVID-19 (dated by TCRdb to 2018 to 2021). About the full investigation: Samples from collaborators originated in the United States, Italy and Spain and spanned both the acute and convalescent phases of COVID-19. The material from the prospective study consisted of cDNA or gDNA derived from T cells, B-cell-depleted T cells, or PBMCs. Deeply sampled blood TCRbeta repertoires from subjects exposed to, actively infected with, or recovered from COVID-19 were included in the dataset. A freely available public database, intended as a resource for researchers studying the immune response to SARS-CoV-2, is where the repertoires were released. Samples were obtained from the ongoing ImmuneRACE study (first 160 participants) and from approximately 1,200 subjects provided by 6 global collaborators. Sample metadata almost always included a de-identified subject ID, COVID-19 status, age in years and sex. HLA class I and class II types, where available, came from metadata supplied by the sample provider rather than from assay-based typing.

TCRbeta CDR3 regions were amplified from genomic DNA using the immunoSEQ Assay, a bias-controlled multiplex PCR. In the original analysis: Within the assay, amplification of reference gene primers was used to estimate how many nucleated cells each sample contained. Sequence reads were collapsed and filtered to measure the absolute abundance of every unique TCRbeta CDR3 rearrangement. For each sample, productive Simpson clonality was calculated as the square root of Simpson's diversity index across productive rearrangements. TCRdb took this table from immuneACCESS and kept in-frame rearrangements with V and J called. Such tables lack part of the clones; where checked against another copy, unresolved V genes explain under half of the gap, and the rest is unexplained. The V and J calls and the clone size are those of that table, but D and trimming were determined from the DNA. This sample lists approximately 210,000 clones; around four fifths were detected once. Jointly, the top ten make up roughly 8.8% of the sample.

Each collaborating institution followed its own protocols to collect whole blood in K2EDTA tubes. For TCRbeta analysis, collaborator samples were shipped as frozen whole blood, as isolated PBMCs, or as DNA extracted from either sample type. Note on this clone: The antigen this receptor binds is unknown. No much larger clone exists at a distance of one base, and base qualities are not known.

The CDR3 numbers 14 residues from cysteine through phenylalanine. The retained sequence is limited to the CDR3, 42 bases, with the frame set at the first base. V is cut by 6 bases and J by 6 bases, and the space between the germline ends is 15 bases. Based on the germline V gene, the CDR1 and CDR2 sequences are MDHEN and SYDVKM. On the study overall, not on this receptor specifically: How much clinical and demographic metadata was included differed by source and by participant, and the metadata was provided uncurated.

The V and J genes are TRBV28 and TRBJ1-5; TRBD1 is a weak D gene call, 6 bases matching. Material: peripheral blood. The receptor was derived from a woman aged 50 to 60 with acute or convalescent COVID-19. DNA sequence: TGTGCCAGCAGGCCGGGGGGCTGGAGTCAGCCCCAGCATTTT. This codes for CASRPGGWSQPQHF.